The TCR beta chain described here comes from a study of blood T cells in healthy people across ages. General observations from the study: Considered underestimates were the diversity estimates obtained from one million T cells. Older age went with lower TCR beta diversity per million T cells, in a roughly linear way.

The authors ran a second PCR of roughly 6 to 12 cycles using a sample-barcoded 5' primer and a J-beta primer mix. Every cDNA molecule carried a tag from a template-switch adaptor bearing 12 random nucleotides. MiXCR, run by TCRdb on the 5' RACE reads, gives a single entry per CDR3 protein. The repertoire holds more than 900,000 distinct CDR3 sequences, with approximately 25% as singletons. To note about this clonotype: Antigen: not known. A junction boundary mismatches the germline segment, possibly from a read error.

The germline V gene encodes CDR1 MNHEY and CDR2 SMNVEV (reference sequence). The CDR3 totals 15 residues. The same specimen was also included in a second study, on T cells of mothers and their children. That study adds: Donation came from three healthy Caucasian mothers together with their six children.

The chain carries TRBV27 and TRBJ2-5, with 7 bases matching TRBD2. The sequencing input was blood. The origin of this receptor is a girl aged 2-15 years in good health. CDR3 nucleotides: TGTGCCAGCGGTTTAGCAGGGAGGGGCCAAGAGACCCAGTACTTC. Amino acids: CASGLAGRGQETQYF.